This TCR beta chain was recorded in a study of early T cells in non-severe SARS-CoV-2 infection. Study-level information: Sequenced material consisted of bulk RNA (from unsorted whole blood), and chains were unpaired. General study findings and limits: Matching with VDJdb favored anti-spike CD8 responses (missing private and CD4 specificities).

This clonotype appeared many times. Its antigen is still unknown. The TCR library protocol was used to attach unique molecular identifiers. These identifiers were attached to individual cDNA molecules. TCRdb independently ran MiXCR on the 5' RACE reads; one entry per CDR3 protein. Of some 80,000 distinct CDR3 sequences listed, about 5% are singletons. The CDR3 loop spans 12 amino acids. The V and J ends lost 0 bases and 11 bases respectively, with 10 bases between them. Germline V CDR1 and CDR2: ENHRY, SYGVKD. The V gene is TRBV10-3, the J gene TRBJ1-1; D not resolved. The sequences come from whole blood, collected at baseline. This receptor was taken from an adult who was a healthcare worker with PCR-confirmed SARS-CoV-2 infection or an uninfected control (not recorded which). Here the CDR3 DNA reads TGTGCCATCAGTGAGTCTGGAAATGGGGCTTTCTTT. It codes for CAISESGNGAFF.